Below are 30 T cell receptor beta chains sequenced from a single sample in a study of shared T cell receptors in the human thymus. Assay used: immunoSEQ multiplex PCR; TCRdb lists only in-frame clones, some missing. The sample carries about 380,000 clones, approximately 95% recorded once. Sequencing was done on a sample of thymocytes. These receptors originate from a human donor.

V gene TRBV28 combines with J gene TRBJ2-7, with 7 bases lining up with TRBD2. The CDR3 length is 13 residues. V gave up 2 bases and J gave up 5 bases; unmatched junction bases: 3. CDR1 MDHEN and CDR2 SYDVKM come from the germline V gene. This CDR3 reads CASSLPGGHEQYF. The CDR3 DNA reads as TGTGCCAGCAGTTTACCGGGAGGCCACGAGCAGTACTTC.

CDR3 loop: CASSLIPILNTEAFF. The CDR3 DNA reads as TGTGCCAGCAGCTTAATCCCCATCTTGAACACTGAAGCTTTCTTT. This rearrangement joins TRBV11-2 to TRBJ1-1; no reliable D call. CDR1 is SGHAT, CDR2 FQNNGV, per germline. The CDR3 runs to 15 residues. V was trimmed by 2 bases and J by 0 bases, leaving 10 bases between them. The full variable domain, completed using reference TRBV11-2 and TRBJ1-1, is EAGVAQSPRYKIIEKRQSVAFWCNPISGHATLYWYQQILGQGPKLLIQFQNNGVVDDSQLPKDRFSAERLKGVDSTLKIQPAKLEDSAVYLCASSLIPILNTEAFFGQGTRLTVV.

The chain joins TRBV19 to TRBJ2-5, with D tentatively TRBD2 (5 bases). The CDR3 runs to 16 residues. V lost 4 bases and J lost 5, with 20 bases in between. Germline CDR1 and CDR2: LNHDA and SQIVND (reference sequence). CDR3 coding DNA: TGTGCCAGTAGTAAAACCCCGAGACCCCCGGGGGAGACCCAGTACTTC. Translating gives CASSKTPRPPGETQYF. Together with reference TRBV19 and TRBJ2-5, the CDR3 gives the full variable domain: DGGITQSPKYLFRKEGQNVTLSCEQNLNHDAMYWYRQDPGQGLRLIYYSQIVNDFQKGDIAEGYSVSREKKESFPLTVTSAQKNPTAFYLCASSKTPRPPGETQYFGPGTRLLVL.

The J gene is TRBJ2-3, the V gene TRBV28; 8 nucleotides match TRBD2. This CDR3 comprises 18 residues. V lost 8 bases and J lost 2; bases outside the gene matches: 18. Germline V gives CDR1 MDHEN, CDR2 SYDVKM. CDR3 DNA sequence: TGTGCCAGCCTTACCCCCCTAGCGGGTGTGCCTGACACAGATACGCAGTATTTT. The encoded protein is CASLTPLAGVPDTDTQYF. The entire variable domain, with the rest obtained from reference TRBV28 and TRBJ2-3, is as follows: DVKVTQSSRYLVKRTGEKVFLECVQDMDHENMFWYRQDPGLGLRLIYFSYDVKMKEKGDIPEGYSVSREKKERFSLILESASTNQTSMYLCASLTPLAGVPDTDTQYFGPGTRLTVL.

The chain combines TRBV27 with TRBJ2-1, with TRBD1 matching 8 bases. Germline loops: CDR1 MNHEY, CDR2 SMNVEV (reference sequence). This CDR3 is 16 amino acids long. Germline trimming cut 6 bases from V and 4 bases from J; bases unmatched to any gene: 11. CDR3 in DNA: TGTGCCAGCAGGTTTCAGGACAGGGTCTCTTACAATGAGCAGTTCTTC. Translation: CASRFQDRVSYNEQFF.

The J gene is TRBJ2-5, the V gene TRBV4-3; 9 positions agree with TRBD2. Germline values: CDR1 LGHNA, CDR2 YSLEER. V lost 4 bases and J lost 2; bases outside the gene matches: 8. The CDR3 extends over 16 amino acids. CDR3: CASSLRLAGKQETQYF. The DNA for the CDR3 is TGCGCCAGCAGCCTTCGTCTAGCGGGGAAACAAGAGACCCAGTACTTC.

This chain uses TRBV11-2 with TRBJ1-5; D perhaps matches TRBD1 (6 bases). V lost 1 base and J lost 2, with 9 bases in between. From germline, CDR1 is SGHAT and CDR2 FQNNGV. There are 15 residues in the CDR3. CDR3 in DNA: TGTGCCAGCAGCTTAGCAGGGGATGGCAATCAGCCCCAGCATTTT. It translates to CASSLAGDGNQPQHF.

This chain joins TRBV18 and TRBJ2-7; perhaps TRBD1 as D (6 bases). This CDR3 region has 17 residues. Germline V gives CDR1 KGHSH, CDR2 LQKENI. V was pared by 0 bases and J by 4 bases, with 19 bases between. The CDR3 bases are TGTGCCAGCTCACCACCACAGGGCGCCACAGGGTCATACGAGCAGTACTTC. It encodes CASSPPQGATGSYEQYF.

This chain links TRBV6-1 with TRBJ2-1; no firm D call. The V gene's germline CDR1 is MNHNS and CDR2 SASEGT. V was trimmed by 2 bases and J by 0 bases, leaving 20 bases between them. The CDR3 sequence is 19 residues long. The CDR3 region is CASSESLEFRSSSYNEQFF. The CDR3 bases are TGTGCCAGCAGTGAATCTCTGGAGTTTCGGTCGAGCTCCTACAATGAGCAGTTCTTC.

This chain links TRBV28 with TRBJ1-4; 7 bases fit TRBD1. Germline V lookup: CDR1 MDHEN, CDR2 SYDVKM. J lost 8 bases, V lost 5 bases, and 11 bases had no gene match. The CDR3 is 15 amino acids. The CDR3 is CASSPKANRGEKLFF. For the CDR3, the DNA is TGTGCCAGCAGTCCAAAAGCCAACAGGGGCGAAAAACTGTTTTTT.

This chain joins TRBV5-4 and TRBJ1-2; 7 nucleotides agree with TRBD1. The CDR3 is made up of 14 amino acids. V shed 4 bases and J 7 bases; nucleotides not matched to a gene: 10. The germline V gene encodes CDR1 SGHNT and CDR2 YYREEE (reference sequence). The CDR3 DNA sequence: TGTGCCAGCAGCCTGGACAGGCTAGGGGGTGGCTACACCTTC. This codes for CASSLDRLGGGYTF.

This clone was detected only once. The V and J genes are TRBV28 and TRBJ2-7; 8 positions agree with TRBD2. Trimming removed 3 bases from V and 3 bases from J; junction bases left unmatched: 22. This CDR3 spans 20 amino acids. Germline loops: CDR1 MDHEN, CDR2 SYDVKM. The CDR3 DNA follows: TGTGCCAGCAGTTTTAAGAATGTCAGCACTAGGACTAGCACGGTCTACGAGCAGTACTTC. This encodes CASSFKNVSTRTSTVYEQYF.

The V call is TRBV9, the J call TRBJ2-1; 14 bases match TRBD2. J was trimmed by 1 base and V by 0 bases; bases with no gene match: 3. This CDR3 has 18 amino acids. Germline V gives CDR1 SGDLS, CDR2 YYNGEE. In nucleotides, the CDR3 is TGTGCCAGCAGCGTAGAGGGACTAGCGGGAGATTCCTACAATGAGCAGTTCTTC. Amino acid sequence: CASSVEGLAGDSYNEQFF. Full variable domain (rest looked up from reference TRBV9 and TRBJ2-1): DSGVTQTPKHLITATGQRVTLRCSPRSGDLSVYWYQQSLDQGLQFLIQYYNGEERAKGNILERFSAQQFPDLHSELNLSSLELGDSALYFCASSVEGLAGDSYNEQFFGPGTRLTVL.

The count of this clone is one. The chain links TRBV7-9 to TRBJ2-7; tentative D call: TRBD1 (6 bases). The CDR3 has 15 residues. Trimming took off 5 bases at V and 0 bases at J, with 14 bases between the two ends. Germline V gene data show CDR1 as SEHNR and CDR2 as FQNEAQ (reference sequence). CDR3 coding DNA: TGTGCCAGCAGCCCAAGACAGGTGAGCTCCTACGAGCAGTACTTC. Residues: CASSPRQVSSYEQYF.

The chain links TRBV6-5 to TRBJ1-4; D ambiguous. Germline V gene data show CDR1 as MNHEY and CDR2 as SVGAGI. Deletions cut 0 bases from V and 8 bases from J, with 13 bases between. The CDR3 runs 15 residues. CDR3 residues: CASSYSKDVGEKLFF. The CDR3 region has the DNA TGTGCCAGCAGTTACTCGAAAGATGTGGGAGAAAAACTGTTTTTT.

The rearrangement joins TRBV10-1 to TRBJ2-5, with D maybe TRBD1 (5 bases). CDR1 WNHNN and CDR2 SYGVQD come from the germline V gene (reference sequence). V was cut by 8 bases and J by 5 bases, with 15 bases left in between. The CDR3 is 13 residues long. The CDR3 nucleotides are TGCGCCAGCTCCTTGCCAGGGTTTGAGACCCAGTACTTC. Its translation is CASSLPGFETQYF.

This rearrangement joins TRBV13 to TRBJ2-3; 13 bases are a match to TRBD2. The J segment lost 5 bases and the V segment lost 0 bases, leaving 5 bases of the junction unmatched. Germline CDR1 and CDR2: PRHDT and FYEKMQ (reference sequence). CDR3 length equals 17 residues. The CDR3 bases are TGTGCCAGCAGCTTAGGGCGGACTAGCGGGAGTATAGATACGCAGTATTTT. This encodes CASSLGRTSGSIDTQYF.

This clone was found once. V is TRBV15 and J is TRBJ2-7, with D maybe TRBD1 (6 bases). This CDR3 region has 16 residues. V lost 4 bases and J lost 4, with 20 bases in between. Germline assignment: CDR1 LNHNV and CDR2 YYDKDF (reference sequence). In DNA form, the CDR3 reads TGTGCCACCAGCATTGTAAAGCAGGGACATGGATACGAGCAGTACTTC. Protein sequence: CATSIVKQGHGYEQYF.

The rearrangement joins TRBV27 to TRBJ2-7; 7 bases map to TRBD1. Germline CDR1 and CDR2: MNHEY and SMNVEV (reference sequence). Unmatched junction bases numbered 7, after V lost 5 bases and J lost 3 bases. The CDR3 spans 14 residues. The DNA for the CDR3 is TGTGCCAGCAGTCTGACAGGGAGCCGCTACGAGCAGTACTTC. Protein product: CASSLTGSRYEQYF.

The rearrangement joins TRBV29-1 to TRBJ2-4; D is ambiguous. This CDR3 spans 12 amino acids. V was clipped by 5 bases and J by 1 base, with 6 bases between them. From germline, CDR1 is SQVTM and CDR2 ANQGSEA. The CDR3 spells CSVLGAKNIQYF. Written as DNA, the CDR3 is TGCAGCGTTCTGGGTGCCAAAAACATTCAGTACTTC.

The rearrangement links TRBV4-1 to TRBJ2-1, with D unresolved. The V end was cut by 5 bases, the J end by 0 bases, with 11 bases between. In germline, CDR1 is MGHRA, CDR2 YSYEKL. The CDR3 is made up of 15 amino acids. The CDR3 DNA is TGCGCCAGCAGCTCTTTTATCCGCTCCTACAATGAGCAGTTCTTC. Protein: CASSSFIRSYNEQFF.

The chain links TRBV4-1 to TRBJ1-2; D is unclear. Germline assignment: CDR1 MGHRA and CDR2 YSYEKL. The CDR3 runs to 14 residues. V lost 3 bases and J 8 bases, leaving 16 bases between the germline ends. The chain's CDR3 is CASSQDGGVAGYTF. CDR3 in DNA: TGCGCCAGCAGCCAGGACGGCGGGGTCGCAGGCTACACCTTC.

This chain links TRBV27 with TRBJ2-7; 8 nucleotides agree with TRBD2. CDR3 length: 12 residues. Trimming removed 8 bases from V and 1 base from J; junction bases left unmatched: 1. CDR1 and CDR2 from the germline V gene are MNHEY and SMNVEV (reference sequence). This CDR3 reads CASGTRSYEQYF. The CDR3, as DNA: TGTGCCAGCGGGACTAGATCCTACGAGCAGTACTTC.

This rearrangement joins TRBV2 to TRBJ2-1; D is unresolved. V lost 6 bases to trimming and J lost 8 bases, with 8 bases between them. Germline lookup yields CDR1 SNHLY and CDR2 FYNNEI. This CDR3 comprises 11 residues. CDR3 in amino acids: CASSAYYEQFF. The CDR3 coding sequence is TGTGCCAGCAGCGCGTACTATGAGCAGTTCTTC.

The J gene is TRBJ2-7, the V gene TRBV28; 9 nucleotides line up with TRBD1. The CDR3 has 16 amino acids. V gave up 5 bases and J gave up 3 bases; unmatched junction bases: 11. Germline CDR1 reads MDHEN; CDR2 reads SYDVKM. The CDR3 sequence is CASSQRTGDHHYEQYF. CDR3 bases: TGTGCCAGCAGTCAACGGACAGGGGACCACCACTACGAGCAGTACTTC.

This chain joins TRBV19 and TRBJ2-7, with D possibly TRBD2 on 6 matching bases. The CDR3 is 16 residues long. Between the trimmed V and J ends, which lost 2 bases and 4 bases, there was a span of 18 bases. From germline, CDR1 is LNHDA and CDR2 SQIVND (reference sequence). The CDR3 here is CASSIKRRGGFYEQYF. CDR3 bases: TGTGCCAGTAGTATAAAAAGGAGGGGCGGATTTTACGAGCAGTACTTC.

The chain uses TRBV18 and TRBJ2-4; 9 bases are shared with TRBD1. This CDR3 region has 19 residues. The V gene's germline CDR1 is KGHSH and CDR2 LQKENI. V was pared by 3 bases and J by 1 base, with 13 bases of the junction left unmatched. In nucleotides, the CDR3 is TGTGCCAGCTCACCTCGAACCTTACAGGGGGCCCGGGCCAAAAACATTCAGTACTTC. Residues: CASSPRTLQGARAKNIQYF.

J is TRBJ1-6 and V is TRBV21-1. TRBV21-1 is a known pseudogene. The CDR3 totals 14 residues. The CDR3 DNA follows: TGTGCCAGCAGCAAGGGACCGAAGAATTCACCCCTCCACTTT. Translation: CASSKGPKNSPLHF.

This clone was seen a single time. The genes are TRBV6-5 and TRBJ1-2, with 7 bases aligning to TRBD1. V trimming: 3 bases; J trimming: 2 bases; junction bases outside the gene matches: 6. CDR3 length: 15 amino acids. CDR1 and CDR2 (germline): MNHEY, SVGAGI. CDR3 loop: CASSYKGGGNYGYTF. In DNA, the CDR3 is TGTGCCAGCAGTTATAAAGGGGGCGGAAACTATGGCTACACCTTC.

The chain recombines TRBV25-1 with TRBJ2-3; TRBD2 might be the D (6 bases). CDR1 MGHDK and CDR2 SYGVNS come from the germline V gene. The CDR3 totals 15 residues. The V end lost 7 bases, the J end lost 8 bases, and 22 bases lay between the germline ends. CDR3 in DNA: TGTGCCAGCACAAAGAGGGAGGAAGTGACGGTTACGCAGTATTTT. Protein sequence: CASTKREEVTVTQYF.